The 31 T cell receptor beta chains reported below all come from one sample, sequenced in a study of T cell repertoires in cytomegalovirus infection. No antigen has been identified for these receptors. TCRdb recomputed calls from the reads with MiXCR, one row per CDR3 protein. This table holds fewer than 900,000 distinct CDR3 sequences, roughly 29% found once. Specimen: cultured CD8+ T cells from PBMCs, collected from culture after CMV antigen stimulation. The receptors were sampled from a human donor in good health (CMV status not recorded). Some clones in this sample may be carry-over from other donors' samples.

The DNA for the CDR3 is TGTGCCAGTAGTCCTGGGGCAGAATCGGATGGCTACACCTTC. Translating it yields CASSPGAESDGYTF. The chain couples TRBV19 to TRBJ1-2, with D possibly matching TRBD1 (5 bases). V was pared by 5 bases and J by 6 bases, with 16 bases between. The CDR3 is made up of 14 amino acids. Per germline, CDR1 LNHDA and CDR2 SQIVND (reference sequence).

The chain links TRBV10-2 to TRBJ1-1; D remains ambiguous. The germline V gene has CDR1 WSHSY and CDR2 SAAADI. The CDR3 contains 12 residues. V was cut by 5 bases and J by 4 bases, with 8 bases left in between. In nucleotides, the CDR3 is TGCGCCAGCAGTAGTGGTCCCACTGAAGCTTTCTTT. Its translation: CASSSGPTEAFF.

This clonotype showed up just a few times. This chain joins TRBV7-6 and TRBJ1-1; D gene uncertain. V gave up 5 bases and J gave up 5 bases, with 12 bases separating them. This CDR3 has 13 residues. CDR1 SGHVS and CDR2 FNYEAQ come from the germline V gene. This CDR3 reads CASSPTPRTEAFF. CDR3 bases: TGTGCCAGCAGCCCCACCCCCCGGACTGAAGCTTTCTTT.

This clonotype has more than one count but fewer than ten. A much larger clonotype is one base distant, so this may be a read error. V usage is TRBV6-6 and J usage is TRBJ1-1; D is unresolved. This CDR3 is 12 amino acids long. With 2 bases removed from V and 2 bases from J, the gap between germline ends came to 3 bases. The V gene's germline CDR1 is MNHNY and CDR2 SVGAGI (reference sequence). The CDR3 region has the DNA TGTGCCAGCAGTTACATTAACACTGAAGCTTTCTTT. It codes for CASSYINTEAFF.

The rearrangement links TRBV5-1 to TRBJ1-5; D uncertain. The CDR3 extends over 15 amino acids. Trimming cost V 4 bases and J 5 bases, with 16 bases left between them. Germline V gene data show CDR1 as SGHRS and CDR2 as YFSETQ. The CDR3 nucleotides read TGCGCCAGCAGCCCAAAACCCGAAGGGTATCAGCCCCAGCATTTT. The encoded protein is CASSPKPEGYQPQHF.

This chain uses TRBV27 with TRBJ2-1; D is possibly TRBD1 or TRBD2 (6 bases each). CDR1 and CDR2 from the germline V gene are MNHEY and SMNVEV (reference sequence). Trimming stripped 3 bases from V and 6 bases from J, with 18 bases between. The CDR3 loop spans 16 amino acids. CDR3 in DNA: TGTGCCAGCAGTTTGTGGATCGGGGGCGCAGGCAATGAGCAGTTCTTC. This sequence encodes CASSLWIGGAGNEQFF.

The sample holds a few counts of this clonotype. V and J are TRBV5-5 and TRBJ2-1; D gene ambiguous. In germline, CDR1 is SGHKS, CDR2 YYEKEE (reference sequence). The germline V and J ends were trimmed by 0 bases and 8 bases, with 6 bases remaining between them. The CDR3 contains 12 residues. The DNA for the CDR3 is TGTGCCAGCAGCTTGGTAGATTATGAGCAGTTCTTC. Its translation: CASSLVDYEQFF.

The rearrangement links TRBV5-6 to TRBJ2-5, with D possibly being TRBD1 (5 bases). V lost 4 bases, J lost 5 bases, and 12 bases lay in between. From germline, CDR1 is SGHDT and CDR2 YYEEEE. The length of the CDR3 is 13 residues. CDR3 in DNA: TGTGCCAGCAGCCCGGACATGGAGGAGACCCAGTACTTC. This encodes CASSPDMEETQYF. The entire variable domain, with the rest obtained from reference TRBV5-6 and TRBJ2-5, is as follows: DAGVTQSPTHLIKTRGQQVTLRCSPKSGHDTVSWYQQALGQGPQFIFQYYEEEERQRGNFPDRFSGHQFPNYSSELNVNALLLGDSALYLCASSPDMEETQYFGPGTRLLVL.

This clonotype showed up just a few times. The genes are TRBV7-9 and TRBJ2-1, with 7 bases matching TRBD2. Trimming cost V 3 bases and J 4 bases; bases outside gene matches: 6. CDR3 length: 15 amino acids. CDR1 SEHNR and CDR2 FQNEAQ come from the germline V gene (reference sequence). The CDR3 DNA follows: TGTGCCAGCAGCTTGGGGGGGACCCCATACAATGAGCAGTTCTTC. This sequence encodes CASSLGGTPYNEQFF.

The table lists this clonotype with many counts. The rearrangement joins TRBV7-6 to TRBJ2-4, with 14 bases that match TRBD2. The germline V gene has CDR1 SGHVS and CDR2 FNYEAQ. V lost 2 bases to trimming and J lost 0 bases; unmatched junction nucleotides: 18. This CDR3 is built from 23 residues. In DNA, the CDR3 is TGTGCCAGCAGCTTATCCTCCCGACTAGCGGGGGGGCCGTGTTTAGTAGCCAAAAACATTCAGTACTTC. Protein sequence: CASSLSSRLAGGPCLVAKNIQYF.

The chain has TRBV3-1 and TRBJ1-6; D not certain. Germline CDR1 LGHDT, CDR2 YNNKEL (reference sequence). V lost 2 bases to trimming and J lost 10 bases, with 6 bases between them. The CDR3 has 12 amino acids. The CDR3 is CASSQWSSPLHF. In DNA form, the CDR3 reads TGTGCCAGCAGCCAATGGAGCTCACCCCTCCACTTT.

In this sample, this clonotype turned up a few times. The CDR3: CASSEFLRTDFMNTEAFF. CDR3 coding DNA: TGTGCCAGCAGTGAATTTCTACGGACGGATTTTATGAACACTGAAGCTTTCTTT. The rearrangement links TRBV6-1 to TRBJ1-1; no reliable D call. The V and J ends lost 2 bases and 0 bases respectively, with 19 bases between them. This CDR3 has 18 residues. Per germline, CDR1 MNHNS and CDR2 SASEGT.

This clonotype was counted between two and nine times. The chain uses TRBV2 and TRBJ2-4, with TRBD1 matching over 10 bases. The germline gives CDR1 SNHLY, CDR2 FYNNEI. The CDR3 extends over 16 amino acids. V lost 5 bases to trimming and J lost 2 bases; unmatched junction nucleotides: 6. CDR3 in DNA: TGTGCCAGCAGTCGCAGGGACAGGGGAACCAAAAACATTCAGTACTTC. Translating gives CASSRRDRGTKNIQYF.

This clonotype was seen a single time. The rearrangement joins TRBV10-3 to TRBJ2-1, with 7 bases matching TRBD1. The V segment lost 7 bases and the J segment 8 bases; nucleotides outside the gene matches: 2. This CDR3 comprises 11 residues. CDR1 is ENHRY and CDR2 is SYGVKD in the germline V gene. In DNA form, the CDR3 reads TGTGCCATCACTACAGGGGATGAGCAGTTCTTC. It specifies CAITTGDEQFF.

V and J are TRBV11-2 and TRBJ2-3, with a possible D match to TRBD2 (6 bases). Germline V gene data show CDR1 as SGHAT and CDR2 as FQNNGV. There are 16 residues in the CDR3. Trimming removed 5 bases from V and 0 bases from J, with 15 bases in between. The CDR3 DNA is TGTGCCAGCAGCCTCCGGAGGGAGACGAGCACAGATACGCAGTATTTT. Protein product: CASSLRRETSTDTQYF. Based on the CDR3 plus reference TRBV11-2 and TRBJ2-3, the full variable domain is EAGVAQSPRYKIIEKRQSVAFWCNPISGHATLYWYQQILGQGPKLLIQFQNNGVVDDSQLPKDRFSAERLKGVDSTLKIQPAKLEDSAVYLCASSLRRETSTDTQYFGPGTRLTVL.

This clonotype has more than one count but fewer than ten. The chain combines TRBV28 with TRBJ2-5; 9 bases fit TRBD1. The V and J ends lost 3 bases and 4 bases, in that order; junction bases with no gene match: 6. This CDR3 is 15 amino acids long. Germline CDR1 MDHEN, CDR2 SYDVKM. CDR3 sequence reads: CASSFLPGQGETQYF. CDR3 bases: TGTGCCAGCAGTTTCCTCCCGGGACAGGGAGAGACCCAGTACTTC.

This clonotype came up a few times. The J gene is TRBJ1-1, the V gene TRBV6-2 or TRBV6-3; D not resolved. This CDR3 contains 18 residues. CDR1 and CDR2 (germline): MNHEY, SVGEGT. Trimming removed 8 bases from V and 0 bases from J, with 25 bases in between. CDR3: CASLGPEIPLKMNTEAFF. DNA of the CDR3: TGTGCCAGCCTAGGACCCGAAATCCCATTAAAGATGAACACTGAAGCTTTCTTT.

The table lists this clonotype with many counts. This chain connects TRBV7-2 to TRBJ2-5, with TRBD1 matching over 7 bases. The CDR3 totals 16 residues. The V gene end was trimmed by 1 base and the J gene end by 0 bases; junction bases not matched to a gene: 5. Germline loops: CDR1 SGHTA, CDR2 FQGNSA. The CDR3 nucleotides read TGTGCCAGCAGCTTAGTTCGGGGACAGTACCAAGAGACCCAGTACTTC. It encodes CASSLVRGQYQETQYF.

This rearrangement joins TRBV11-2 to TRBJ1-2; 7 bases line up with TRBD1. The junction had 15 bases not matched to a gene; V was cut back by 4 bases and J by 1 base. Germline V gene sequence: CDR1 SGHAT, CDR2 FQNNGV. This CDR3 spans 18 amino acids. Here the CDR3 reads CASSSSGRGQSLNYGYTF. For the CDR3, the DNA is TGTGCCAGCAGCTCCTCCGGGAGGGGACAGTCCCTTAACTATGGCTACACCTTC.

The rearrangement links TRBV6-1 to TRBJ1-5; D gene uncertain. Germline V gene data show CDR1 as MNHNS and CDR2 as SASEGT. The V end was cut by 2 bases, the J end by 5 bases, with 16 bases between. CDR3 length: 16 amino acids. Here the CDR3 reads CASSEPLIWGDQPQHF. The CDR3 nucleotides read TGTGCCAGCAGTGAACCTTTGATCTGGGGAGATCAGCCCCAGCATTTT.

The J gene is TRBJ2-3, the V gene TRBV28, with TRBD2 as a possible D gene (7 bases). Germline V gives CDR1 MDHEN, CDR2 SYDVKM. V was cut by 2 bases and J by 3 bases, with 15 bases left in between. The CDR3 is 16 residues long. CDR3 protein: CASSLGAQGGTDTQYF. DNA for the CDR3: TGTGCCAGCAGTTTAGGGGCACAGGGAGGGACAGATACGCAGTATTTT. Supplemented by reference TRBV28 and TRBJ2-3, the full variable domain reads DVKVTQSSRYLVKRTGEKVFLECVQDMDHENMFWYRQDPGLGLRLIYFSYDVKMKEKGDIPEGYSVSREKKERFSLILESASTNQTSMYLCASSLGAQGGTDTQYFGPGTRLTVL.

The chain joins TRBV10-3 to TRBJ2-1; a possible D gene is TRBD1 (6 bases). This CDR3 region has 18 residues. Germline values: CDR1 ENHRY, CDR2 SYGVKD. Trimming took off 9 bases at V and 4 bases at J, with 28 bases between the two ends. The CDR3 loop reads CAILISKTPEGTYNEQFF. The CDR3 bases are TGTGCCATTCTAATAAGCAAAACCCCCGAGGGGACATACAATGAGCAGTTCTTC.

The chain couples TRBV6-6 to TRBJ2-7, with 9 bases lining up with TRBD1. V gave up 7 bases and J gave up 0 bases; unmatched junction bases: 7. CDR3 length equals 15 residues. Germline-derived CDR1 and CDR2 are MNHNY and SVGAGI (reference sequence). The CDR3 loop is CASKWTGDNSYEQYF. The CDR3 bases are TGTGCCAGCAAATGGACAGGGGATAACTCCTACGAGCAGTACTTC.

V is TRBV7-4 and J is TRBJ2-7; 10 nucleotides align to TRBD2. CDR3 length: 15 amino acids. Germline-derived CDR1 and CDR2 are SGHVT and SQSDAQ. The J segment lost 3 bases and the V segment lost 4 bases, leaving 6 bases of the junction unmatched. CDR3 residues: CASSSGLAEGYEQYF. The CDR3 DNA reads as TGTGCCAGCAGCTCAGGACTAGCGGAGGGCTACGAGCAGTACTTC.

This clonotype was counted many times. The CDR3, as DNA: TGTGCCAGCAGCTTGTTCCAGGGCCCCTACAATGAGCAGTTCTTC. It codes for CASSLFQGPYNEQFF. This chain links TRBV7-8 with TRBJ2-1; a weak D match, TRBD1 (5 bases). This CDR3 has 15 residues. V was cut by 3 bases and J by 2 bases, with 11 bases left in between. Per the germline V gene, CDR1 is SGHVS and CDR2 is FQNEAQ.

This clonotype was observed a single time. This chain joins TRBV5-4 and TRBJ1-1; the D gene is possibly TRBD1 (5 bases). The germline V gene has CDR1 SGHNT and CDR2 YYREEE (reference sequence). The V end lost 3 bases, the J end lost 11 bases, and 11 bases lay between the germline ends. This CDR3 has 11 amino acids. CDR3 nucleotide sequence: TGTGCCAGCAGCTACGAAGGGGCGGCTTTCTTT. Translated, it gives CASSYEGAAFF.

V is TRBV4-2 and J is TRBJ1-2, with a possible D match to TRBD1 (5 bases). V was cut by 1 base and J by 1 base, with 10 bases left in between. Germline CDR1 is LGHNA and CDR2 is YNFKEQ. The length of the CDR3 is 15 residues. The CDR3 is CASSQVGVDNYGYTF. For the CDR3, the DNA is TGTGCCAGCAGCCAAGTGGGGGTAGATAACTATGGCTACACCTTC.

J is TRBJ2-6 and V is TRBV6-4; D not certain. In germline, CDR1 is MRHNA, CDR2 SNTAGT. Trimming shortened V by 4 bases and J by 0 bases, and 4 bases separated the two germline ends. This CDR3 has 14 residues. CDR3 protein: CASSAASGANVLTF. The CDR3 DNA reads TGTGCCAGCAGTGCGGCCTCTGGGGCCAACGTCCTGACTTTC.

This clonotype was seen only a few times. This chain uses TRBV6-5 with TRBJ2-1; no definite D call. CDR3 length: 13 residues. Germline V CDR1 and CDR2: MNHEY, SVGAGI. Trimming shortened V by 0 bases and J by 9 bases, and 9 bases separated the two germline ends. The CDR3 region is CASSYSARGEQFF. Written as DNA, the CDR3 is TGTGCCAGCAGTTACTCAGCCCGAGGTGAGCAGTTCTTC.

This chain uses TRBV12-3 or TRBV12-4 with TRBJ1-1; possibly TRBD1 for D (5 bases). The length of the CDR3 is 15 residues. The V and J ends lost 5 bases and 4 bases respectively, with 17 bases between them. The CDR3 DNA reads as TGTGCCAGCAGTCTGCGGACAATTTCGGGCACTGAAGCTTTCTTT. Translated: CASSLRTISGTEAFF.

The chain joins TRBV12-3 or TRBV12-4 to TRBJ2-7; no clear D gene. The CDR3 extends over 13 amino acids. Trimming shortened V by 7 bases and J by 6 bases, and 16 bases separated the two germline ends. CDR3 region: CASTTASHGEQYF. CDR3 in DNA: TGTGCCAGCACCACCGCCAGCCACGGCGAGCAGTACTTC.